A single T cell receptor (beta chain) is shown here with its context. V gave up 7 bases and J gave up 4 bases; unmatched junction bases: 5. CDR1 is MNHEY and CDR2 is SVGAGI in the germline V gene. This CDR3 is 14 amino acids long. The data derive from a study of blood T cell repertoires in COVID-19. Study at large: The analysed material was cDNA or gDNA that came from T cells, B-cell-depleted T cells, or PBMCs.

Some clones are missing from TCRdb's copy, which holds only in-frame ones; the method was immunoSEQ multiplex PCR. The sample holds under 250,000 clones, 80% to 95% seen once. The sample consisted of peripheral blood. The chain recombines TRBV6-5 with TRBJ2-7; 12 bases agree with TRBD2. The TCR was taken from a man aged 55 to 70 with COVID-19, enrolled during active disease. CDR3 nucleotide sequence: TGTGCCAGCACCCCTAGCGGGGGGGCATACGAGCAGTACTTC. Protein sequence: CASTPSGGAYEQYF.